Sequencing of this TCR beta chain was carried out in a study of early T cells in non-severe SARS-CoV-2 infection. Overall study context: Bulk RNA taken from unsorted whole blood was sequenced, leaving chains unpaired.

Attachment of unique molecular identifiers to individual cDNA molecules was performed. TCRdb re-called the 5' RACE reads through MiXCR, storing one row per CDR3 protein. Of 55,000 to 75,000 distinct CDR3 sequences in the sample, approximately 6.1% were seen once. This CDR3 is built from 12 residues. The germline V gene encodes CDR1 KGHSH and CDR2 LQKENI. Trimming shortened V by 3 bases and J by 3 bases, and 5 bases separated the two germline ends. This clonotype was recorded at least ten times. Sequencing was performed on whole blood, taken at baseline. The rearrangement uses TRBV18 and TRBJ2-5; D is unclear. The sequence was collected from an adult who was a healthcare worker with PCR-confirmed SARS-CoV-2 infection or an uninfected control (not recorded which). The CDR3 coding sequence is TGTGCCAGCTCACCCCGGGAAGAGACCCAGTACTTC. Translated: CASSPREETQYF.